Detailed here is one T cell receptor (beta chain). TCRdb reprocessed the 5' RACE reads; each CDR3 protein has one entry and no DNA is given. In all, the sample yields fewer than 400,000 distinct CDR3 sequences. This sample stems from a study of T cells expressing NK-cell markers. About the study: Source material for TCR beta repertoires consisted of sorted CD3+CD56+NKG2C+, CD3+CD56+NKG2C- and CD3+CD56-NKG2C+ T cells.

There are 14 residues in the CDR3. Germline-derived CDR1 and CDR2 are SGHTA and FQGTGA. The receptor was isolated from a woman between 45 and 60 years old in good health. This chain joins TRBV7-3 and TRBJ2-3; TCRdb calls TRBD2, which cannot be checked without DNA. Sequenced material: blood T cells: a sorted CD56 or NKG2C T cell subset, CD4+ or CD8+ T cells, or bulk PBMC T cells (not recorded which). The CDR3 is CASSSLANTDTQYF.